This T cell receptor beta chain comes out of a study of T-cell memory formation after mild COVID-19. Overall study results and limits: Second-wave clones that peaked on day 37 lacked confirmed SARS-CoV-2 specificity. Among CD4+ contracting clones, most were CM and EM, and CD8+ ones EMRA. Clones that contracted from day 15 to 85 had balanced CD4/CD8; later expanders were CD4+ biased.

The sample holds many counts of this clonotype. Its specificity is not known. Libraries for TCRalpha and TCRbeta carried sample barcodes and unique molecular identifiers via 5'RACE. TCRdb independently ran MiXCR on the 5' RACE reads; one entry per CDR3 protein. The table has approximately 250,000 distinct CDR3 sequences, 15% seen once. CDR1 is SGHVS and CDR2 is FQNEAQ in the germline V gene. This CDR3 comprises 15 residues. Trimming stripped 5 bases from V and 3 bases from J, with 15 bases between. Sequencing was performed on PBMCs or a T cell subset sorted from them (not recorded which). This TCR came from an adult woman who had mild COVID-19 (a few samples of this study predate the infection). Cell type and time point are not known. This chain joins TRBV7-8 and TRBJ2-3; D ambiguous. The CDR3 sequence: CASSDRYPRTDTQYF. The CDR3 bases are TGTGCCAGCAGCGACCGCTACCCACGAACAGATACGCAGTATTTT. The whole variable domain, remainder taken from reference TRBV7-8 and TRBJ2-3, is GAGVSQSPRYKVAKRGQDVALRCDPISGHVSLFWYQQALGQGPEFLTYFQNEAQLDKSGLPSDRFFAERPEGSVSTLKIQRTQQEDSAVYLCASSDRYPRTDTQYFGPGTRLTVL.